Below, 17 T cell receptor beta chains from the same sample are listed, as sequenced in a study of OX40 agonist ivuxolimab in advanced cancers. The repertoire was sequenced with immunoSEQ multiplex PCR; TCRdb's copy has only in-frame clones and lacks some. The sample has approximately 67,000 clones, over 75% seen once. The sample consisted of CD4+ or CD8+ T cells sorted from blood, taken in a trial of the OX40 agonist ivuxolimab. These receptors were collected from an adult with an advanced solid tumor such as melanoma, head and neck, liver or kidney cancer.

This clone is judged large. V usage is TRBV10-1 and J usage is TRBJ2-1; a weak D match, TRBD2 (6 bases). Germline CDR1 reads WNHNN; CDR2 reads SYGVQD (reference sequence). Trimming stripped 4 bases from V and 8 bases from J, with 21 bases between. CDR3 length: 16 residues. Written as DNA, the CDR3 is TGCGCCAGCAGTGGGGGCCGGGACTCGGAGGACGATGAGCAGTTCTTC. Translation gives CASSGGRDSEDDEQFF.

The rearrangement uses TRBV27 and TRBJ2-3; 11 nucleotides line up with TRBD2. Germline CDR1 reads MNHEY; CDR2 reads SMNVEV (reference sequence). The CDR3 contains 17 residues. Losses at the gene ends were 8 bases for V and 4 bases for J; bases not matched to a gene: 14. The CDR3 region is CASSLNRLAGGPDTQYF. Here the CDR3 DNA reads TGTGCCAGCTCCCTAAATCGCCTAGCGGGAGGTCCAGATACGCAGTATTTT.

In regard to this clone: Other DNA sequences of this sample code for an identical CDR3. As DNA, the CDR3 is TGTGCCAGCAGCTTAGACGGGGGGAACACTGAAGCTTTCTTT. Protein: CASSLDGGNTEAFF. V and J are TRBV7-9 and TRBJ1-1; D is possibly TRBD1 (5 bases). There are 14 residues in the CDR3. Germline CDR1 is SEHNR and CDR2 is FQNEAQ (reference sequence). Trimming removed 1 base from V and 1 base from J, with 7 bases in between.

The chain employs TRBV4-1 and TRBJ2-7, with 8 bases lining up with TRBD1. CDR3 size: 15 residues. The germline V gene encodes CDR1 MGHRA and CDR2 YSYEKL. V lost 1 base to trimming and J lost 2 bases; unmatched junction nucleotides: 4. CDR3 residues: CASSQAGGSAYEQYF. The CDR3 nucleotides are TGCGCCAGCAGCCAAGCAGGGGGCAGCGCCTACGAGCAGTACTTC.

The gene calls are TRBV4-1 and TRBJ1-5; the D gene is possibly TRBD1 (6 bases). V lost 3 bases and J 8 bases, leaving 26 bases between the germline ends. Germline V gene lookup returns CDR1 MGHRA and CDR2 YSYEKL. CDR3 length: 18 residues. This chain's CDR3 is CASSHDPKGGARGEPQHF. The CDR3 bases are TGCGCCAGCAGCCACGACCCCAAAGGGGGGGCTAGGGGTGAGCCCCAGCATTTT.

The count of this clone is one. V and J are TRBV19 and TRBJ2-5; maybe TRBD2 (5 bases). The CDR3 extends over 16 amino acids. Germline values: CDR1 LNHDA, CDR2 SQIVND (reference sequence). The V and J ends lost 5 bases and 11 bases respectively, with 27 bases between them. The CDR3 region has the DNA TGTGCCAGTAGTCCATCCCCCCTAATTTTTCGTGGGGAGCAGTACTTC. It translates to CASSPSPLIFRGEQYF. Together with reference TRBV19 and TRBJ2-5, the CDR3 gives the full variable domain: DGGITQSPKYLFRKEGQNVTLSCEQNLNHDAMYWYRQDPGQGLRLIYYSQIVNDFQKGDIAEGYSVSREKKESFPLTVTSAQKNPTAFYLCASSPSPLIFRGEQYFGPGTRLLVL.

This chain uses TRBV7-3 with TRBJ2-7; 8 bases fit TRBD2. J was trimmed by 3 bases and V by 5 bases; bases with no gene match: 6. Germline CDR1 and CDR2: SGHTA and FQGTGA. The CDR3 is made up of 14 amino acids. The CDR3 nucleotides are TGTGCCAGCAGCCCCGGGGGGGACATCTACGAGCAGTACTTC. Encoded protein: CASSPGGDIYEQYF. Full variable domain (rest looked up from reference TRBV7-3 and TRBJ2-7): GAGVSQTPSNKVTEKGKYVELRCDPISGHTALYWYRQSLGQGPEFLIYFQGTGAADDSGLPNDRFFAVRPEGSVSTLKIQRTERGDSAVYLCASSPGGDIYEQYFGPGTRLTVT.

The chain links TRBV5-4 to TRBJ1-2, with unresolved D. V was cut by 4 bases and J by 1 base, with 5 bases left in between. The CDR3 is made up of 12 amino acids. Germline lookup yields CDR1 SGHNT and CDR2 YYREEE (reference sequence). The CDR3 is CASSLDNYGYTF. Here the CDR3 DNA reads TGTGCCAGCAGCCTGGATAACTATGGCTACACCTTC.

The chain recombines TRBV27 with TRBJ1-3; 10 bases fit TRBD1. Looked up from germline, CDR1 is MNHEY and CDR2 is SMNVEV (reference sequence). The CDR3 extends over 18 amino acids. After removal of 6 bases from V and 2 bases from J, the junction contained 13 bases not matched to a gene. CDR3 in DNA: TGTGCCAGCAGCTGGGGACAGGGGCCCCTTACCCCTGGAAACACCATATATTTT. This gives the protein CASSWGQGPLTPGNTIYF.

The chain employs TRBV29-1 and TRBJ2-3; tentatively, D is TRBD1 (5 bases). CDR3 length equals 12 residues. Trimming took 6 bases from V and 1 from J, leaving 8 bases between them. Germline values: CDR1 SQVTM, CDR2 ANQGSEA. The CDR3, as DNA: TGCAGCGTCCTCAGGGGCACAGATACGCAGTATTTT. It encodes CSVLRGTDTQYF.

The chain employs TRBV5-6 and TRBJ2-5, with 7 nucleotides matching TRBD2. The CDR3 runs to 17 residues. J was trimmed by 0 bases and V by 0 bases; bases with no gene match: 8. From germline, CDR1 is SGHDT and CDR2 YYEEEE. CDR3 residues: CASSLAYSGPYQETQYF. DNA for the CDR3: TGTGCCAGCAGCTTGGCCTATAGCGGGCCGTACCAAGAGACCCAGTACTTC.

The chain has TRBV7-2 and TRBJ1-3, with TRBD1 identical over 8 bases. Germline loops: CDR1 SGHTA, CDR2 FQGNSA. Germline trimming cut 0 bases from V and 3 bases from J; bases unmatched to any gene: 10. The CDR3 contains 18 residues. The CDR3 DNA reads TGTGCCAGCAGCTTAGCTGTAGGACAGGGTAGAAGTGGAAACACCATATATTTT. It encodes CASSLAVGQGRSGNTIYF.

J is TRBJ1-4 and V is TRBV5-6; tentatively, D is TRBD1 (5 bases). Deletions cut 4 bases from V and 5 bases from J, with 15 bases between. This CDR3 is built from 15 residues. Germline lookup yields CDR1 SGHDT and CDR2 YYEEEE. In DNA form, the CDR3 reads TGTGCCAGCAGCCCACCGGGACCCATAAATGAAAAACTGTTTTTT. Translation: CASSPPGPINEKLFF.

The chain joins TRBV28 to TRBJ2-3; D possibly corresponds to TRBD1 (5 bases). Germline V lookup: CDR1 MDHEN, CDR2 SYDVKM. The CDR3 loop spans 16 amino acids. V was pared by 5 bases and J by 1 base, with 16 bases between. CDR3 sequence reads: CASSLPTATGTDTQYF. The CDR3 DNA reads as TGTGCCAGCAGTCTTCCGACAGCTACAGGCACAGATACGCAGTATTTT.

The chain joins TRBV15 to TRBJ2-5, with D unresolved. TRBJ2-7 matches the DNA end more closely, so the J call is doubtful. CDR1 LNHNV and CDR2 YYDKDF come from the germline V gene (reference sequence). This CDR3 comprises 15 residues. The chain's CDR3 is CATSRDPLESYEQYF. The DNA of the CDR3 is TGTGCCACCAGCAGAGATCCCCTAGAGAGCTACGAGCAGTACTTC.

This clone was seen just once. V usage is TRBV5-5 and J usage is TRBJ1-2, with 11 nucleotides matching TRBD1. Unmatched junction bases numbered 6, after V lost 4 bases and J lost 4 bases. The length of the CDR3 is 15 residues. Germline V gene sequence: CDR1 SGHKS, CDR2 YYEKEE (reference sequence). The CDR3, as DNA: TGTGCCAGCAGCCTTAATGGACAGGGGGCCTATGGCTACACCTTC. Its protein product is CASSLNGQGAYGYTF.

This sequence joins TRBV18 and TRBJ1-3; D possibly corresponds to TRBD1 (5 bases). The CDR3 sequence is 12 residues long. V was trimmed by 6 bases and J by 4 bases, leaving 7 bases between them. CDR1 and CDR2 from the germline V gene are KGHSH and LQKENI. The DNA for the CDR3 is TGTGCCAGCTCCCGACAGGGAAACACCATATATTTT. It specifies CASSRQGNTIYF. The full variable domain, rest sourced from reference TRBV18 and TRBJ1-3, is NAGVMQNPRHLVRRRGQEARLRCSPMKGHSHVYWYRQLPEEGLKFMVYLQKENIIDESGMPKERFSAEFPKEGPSILRIQQVVRGDSAAYFCASSRQGNTIYFGEGSWLTVV.